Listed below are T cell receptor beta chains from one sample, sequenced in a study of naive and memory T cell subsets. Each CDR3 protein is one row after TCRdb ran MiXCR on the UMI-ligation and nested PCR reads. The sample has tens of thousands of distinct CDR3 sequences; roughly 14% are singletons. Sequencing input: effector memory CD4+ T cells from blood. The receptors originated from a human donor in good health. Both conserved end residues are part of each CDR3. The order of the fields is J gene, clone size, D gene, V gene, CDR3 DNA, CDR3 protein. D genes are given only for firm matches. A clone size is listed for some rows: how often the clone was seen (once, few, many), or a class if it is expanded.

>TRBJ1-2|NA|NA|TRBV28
TGTGCCAGCAGAGGGGGCTATGGCTACACCTTC
CASRGGYGYTF
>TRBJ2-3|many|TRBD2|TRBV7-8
TGTGCCAGCAGCTCCCTGCTAGCGGGAGTTGGGGATACGCAGTATTTT
CASSSLLAGVGDTQYF
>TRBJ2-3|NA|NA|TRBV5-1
TGCGCCAGCATGCTTGGACAGCTCGCTAGCACAGATACGCAGTATTTT
CASMLGQLASTDTQYF
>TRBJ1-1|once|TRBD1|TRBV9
TGTGCCAGCAGCGCAGGACAGGGGTTGAAAGCTTTCTTT
CASSAGQGLKAFF
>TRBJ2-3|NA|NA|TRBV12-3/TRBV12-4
TGTGCCAGCAGTTTCTCCGGGGGAAAAGGCGATACGCAGTATTTT
CASSFSGGKGDTQYF
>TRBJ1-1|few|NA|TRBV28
TGTGCCAGCAGTTCCCCGACAGAATCTTACACTGAAGCTTTCTTT
CASSSPTESYTEAFF
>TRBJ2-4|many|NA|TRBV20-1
TGCAGTGCCACCAGGGAGGCCAAAAACATTCAGTACTTC
CSATREAKNIQYF
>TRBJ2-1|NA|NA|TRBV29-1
TGCAGCGTCCTTGATAGGTCGAATCGGGGAGCTTTATACAATGAGCAGTTCTTC
CSVLDRSNRGALYNEQFF
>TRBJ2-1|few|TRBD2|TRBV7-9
TGTGCCAGCAGCCCGAGCCCTAGCGGGAGCTCCTACAATGAGCAGTTCTTC
CASSPSPSGSSYNEQFF
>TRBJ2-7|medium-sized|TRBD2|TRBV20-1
TGCAGTGCTACTGCCGGGACTAGCGGGTACGAGCAGTACTTC
CSATAGTSGYEQYF
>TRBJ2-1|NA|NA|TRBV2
TGTGCCAGCGGCGGGGTCCGAGGCGAGCAGTTCTTC
CASGGVRGEQFF
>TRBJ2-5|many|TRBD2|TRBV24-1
TGTGCCACCAGTGATCCGGGACTAGCGGGACTCCAAGAGACCCAGTACTTC
CATSDPGLAGLQETQYF
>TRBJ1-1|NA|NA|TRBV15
TGTGCCACCAGCGGGAGAGGGGTCGAGGCTTTCTTT
CATSGRGVEAFF
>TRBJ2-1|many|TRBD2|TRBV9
TGTGCCAGCAGCGCTGGACTAGCGGGAGGGCCGGCAATGAAGGAGCAGTTCTTC
CASSAGLAGGPAMKEQFF
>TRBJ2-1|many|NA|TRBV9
TGTGCCAGCAGCTCCCGGGACGGCAATGAGCAGTTCTTC
CASSSRDGNEQFF
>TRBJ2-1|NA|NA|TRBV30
TGTGCCTGGAACAGAAACAGGGACAATGAGCAGTTCTTC
CAWNRNRDNEQFF
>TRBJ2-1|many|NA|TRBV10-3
TGTGCCATCAGCTCTAGCGTCACCTACAATGAGCAGTTCTTC
CAISSSVTYNEQFF
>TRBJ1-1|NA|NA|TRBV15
TGTGCCACCAGCATCGACTGGGCTGAAGCTTTCTTT
CATSIDWAEAFF
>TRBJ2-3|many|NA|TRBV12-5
TGTGCTAGTGGTTCCCAAACTAGTACACAATATTTT
CASGSQTSTQYF
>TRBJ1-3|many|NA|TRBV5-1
TGCGCCAGCAGCTCCGGACAGCGCTTGTCCTCTGGAAACACCATATATTTT
CASSSGQRLSSGNTIYF
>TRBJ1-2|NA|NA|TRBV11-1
TGTGCCAGCAGCTTATCAGGGCTTGGCTACACCTTC
CASSLSGLGYTF
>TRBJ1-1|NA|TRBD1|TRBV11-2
TGTGCCAGCAGTCCACAGGGGCCTGAAGCTTTCTTT
CASSPQGPEAFF
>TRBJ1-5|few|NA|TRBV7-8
TGTGCCAGCAGCATAGGCGGGGTCGGGAAGCCCCAGCATTTT
CASSIGGVGKPQHF
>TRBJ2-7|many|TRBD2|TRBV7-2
TGTGCCAGCAGCTTAACTAGCGCCTACGAGCAGTACTTC
CASSLTSAYEQYF
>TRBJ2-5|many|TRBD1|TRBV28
TGTGCCAGCAGCCTGACAGGGGGCCAAGAGACCCAGTACTTC
CASSLTGGQETQYF
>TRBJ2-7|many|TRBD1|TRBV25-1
TGTGCCAGCAACCCGGGGCCGCACAACGTGGGGCCGACAGGGGTCTACGAGCAGTACTTC
CASNPGPHNVGPTGVYEQYF
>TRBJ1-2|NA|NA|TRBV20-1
TGCAGTGCTCGGGACGGGGGTAGTCCTCTCTATGGCTACACCTTC
CSARDGGSPLYGYTF
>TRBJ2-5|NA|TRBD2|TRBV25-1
TGTGCCAGCGATCGAGCTAGCGGTGTGAATCAAGAGACCCAGTACTTC
CASDRASGVNQETQYF
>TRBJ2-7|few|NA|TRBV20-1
TGCAGTGCCGAGGGGCTAGCCTACGAGCAGTACTTC
CSAEGLAYEQYF
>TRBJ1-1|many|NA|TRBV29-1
TGCAGCGTTCAGGAGATAATGAACACTGAAGCTTTCTTT
CSVQEIMNTEAFF
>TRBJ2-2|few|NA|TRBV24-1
TGTGCCACCAGTGATGGGCCGGGGATCGGGGAGCTGTTTTTT
CATSDGPGIGELFF
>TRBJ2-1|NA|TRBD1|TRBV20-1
TGCAGTGCTAGAGATCCGAGACAGGGGGTCAATGAGCAGTTCTTC
CSARDPRQGVNEQFF
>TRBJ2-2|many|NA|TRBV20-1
TGCAGTGCTATTACCGGGACCTACACCGGGGAGCTGTTTTTT
CSAITGTYTGELFF
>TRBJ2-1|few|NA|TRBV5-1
TGCGCCAGCACAGCAGGGGGGTCCTACAATGAGCAGTTCTTC
CASTAGGSYNEQFF
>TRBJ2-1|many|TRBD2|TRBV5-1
TGCGCCAGCAGCTTGGGGTCTAGCGGACGCTCCTACAATGAGCAGTTCTTC
CASSLGSSGRSYNEQFF
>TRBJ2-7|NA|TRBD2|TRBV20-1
TGCAGTGCTATTCCGGTTCGACGCGGGAGGGGGTACGAGCAGTACTTC
CSAIPVRRGRGYEQYF
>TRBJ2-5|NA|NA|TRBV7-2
TGTGCCAGCAGCGCGGGGCCGGGATCGAAGACCCAGTACTTC
CASSAGPGSKTQYF
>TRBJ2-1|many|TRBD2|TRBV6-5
TGTGCCAGCAGTTACTTAGGACTAGCTTGGAATGAGCAGTTCTTC
CASSYLGLAWNEQFF
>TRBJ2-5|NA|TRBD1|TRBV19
TGTGCCAGTAGTATCCGACAGGGACGTCAAGAGACCCAGTACTTC
CASSIRQGRQETQYF
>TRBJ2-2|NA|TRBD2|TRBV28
TGTGCCAGCAGTTCTAGCGGGAGCACCGGGGAGCTGTTTTTT
CASSSSGSTGELFF